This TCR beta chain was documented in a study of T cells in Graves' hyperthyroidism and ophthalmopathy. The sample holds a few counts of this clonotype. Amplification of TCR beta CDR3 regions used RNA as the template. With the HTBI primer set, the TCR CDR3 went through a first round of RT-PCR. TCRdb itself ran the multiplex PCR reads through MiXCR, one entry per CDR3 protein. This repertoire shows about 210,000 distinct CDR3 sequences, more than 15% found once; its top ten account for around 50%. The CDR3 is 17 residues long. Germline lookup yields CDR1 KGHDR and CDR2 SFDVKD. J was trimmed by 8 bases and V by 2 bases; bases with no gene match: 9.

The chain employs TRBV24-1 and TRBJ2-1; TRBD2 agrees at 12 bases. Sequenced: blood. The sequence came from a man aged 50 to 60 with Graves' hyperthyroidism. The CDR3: CATSDSSGRGLLDEQFF. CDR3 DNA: TGTGCCACCAGTGATTCTAGCGGGAGGGGACTTTTGGATGAGCAGTTCTTC.